The next 20 T cell receptor beta chains were all read from a single sample in a study of cytomegalovirus exposure and HLA in healthy donors. In the PCR, 60 Vbeta and 13 Jbeta primers were used. Generated by immunoSEQ multiplex PCR, the TCRdb table keeps only in-frame clones and is missing some. This repertoire shows approximately 130,000 clones, roughly 87% found once; its top ten account for 1.5%. The material sequenced was PBMCs. These receptor sequences come from a woman in her late teens or twenties in good health and CMV-seronegative.

The chain is built from TRBV9 and TRBJ2-3; TRBD2 matches at 10 bases. This CDR3 has 15 residues. J gave up 2 bases and V 8 bases, and 8 bases lay outside the gene matches. The V gene's germline CDR1 is SGDLS and CDR2 YYNGEE. This CDR3 reads CASSSLAGITDTQYF. The CDR3 DNA reads TGTGCCAGTTCATCACTAGCGGGGATCACAGATACGCAGTATTTT.

The J gene is TRBJ2-7, the V gene TRBV18; 7 nucleotides line up with TRBD1. CDR3 length: 13 residues. V dropped 6 bases and J dropped 6; count of bases not matched to a gene: 8. From germline, CDR1 is KGHSH and CDR2 LQKENI. The chain's CDR3 is CASSPGTVREQYF. DNA of the CDR3: TGTGCCAGCTCTCCCGGGACAGTGCGCGAGCAGTACTTC.

This rearrangement joins TRBV27 to TRBJ2-3, with 7 bases that match TRBD1. Germline-derived CDR1 and CDR2 are MNHEY and SMNVEV (reference sequence). Losses at the gene ends were 6 bases for V and 1 base for J; bases not matched to a gene: 4. The CDR3 is 14 residues long. The CDR3 loop is CASSGTAGTDTQYF. CDR3 DNA: TGTGCCAGCAGCGGGACAGCGGGCACAGATACGCAGTATTTT.

V and J are TRBV9 and TRBJ2-7; TRBD2 aligns across 9 bases. The CDR3 runs 15 residues. J gave up 2 bases and V 3 bases, and 6 bases lay outside the gene matches. In germline, CDR1 is SGDLS, CDR2 YYNGEE. The DNA for the CDR3 is TGTGCCAGCAGCGCCTGGGCTAGCGGGGCCTACGAGCAGTACTTC. Its translation is CASSAWASGAYEQYF.

V gene TRBV27 combines with J gene TRBJ2-6, with D hard to call. Germline lookup yields CDR1 MNHEY and CDR2 SMNVEV (reference sequence). CDR3 length: 13 residues. V was shortened by 3 bases and J by 2 bases, with 2 bases between the two germline ends. CDR3 protein: CASSFAGANVLTF. The CDR3 bases are TGTGCCAGCAGTTTCGCTGGGGCCAACGTCCTGACTTTC.

The chain employs TRBV21-1 and TRBJ1-5. TRBV21-1 is a listed pseudogene. This CDR3 is 16 amino acids long. The CDR3 DNA is TGTGCCAGCAGTAGAAGGGAGGGGGATAGCAATCAGCCCCAGCATTTT. Protein product: CASSRREGDSNQPQHF.

V and J are TRBV9 and TRBJ2-5; 13 nucleotides align to TRBD2. CDR1 is SGDLS and CDR2 is YYNGEE in the germline V gene. After removal of 3 bases from V and 3 bases from J, the junction contained 2 bases not matched to a gene. The CDR3 sequence is 15 residues long. The CDR3 sequence: CASSAGTSGEETQYF. The CDR3 nucleotides are TGTGCCAGCAGCGCCGGGACTAGCGGGGAAGAGACCCAGTACTTC.

This clone has just a few counts. In DNA, the CDR3 is TGTGCCAGTAGTATTTTTAGCGGTGATACGCAGTATTTT. The encoded protein is CASSIFSGDTQYF. The rearrangement joins TRBV19 to TRBJ2-3; D is perhaps TRBD2 (6 bases). The CDR3 covers 13 residues. Trimming cost V 3 bases and J 6 bases, with 10 bases left between them. Germline V gene data show CDR1 as LNHDA and CDR2 as SQIVND (reference sequence).

The rearrangement uses TRBV5-1 and TRBJ2-2; TRBD2 aligns across 9 bases. The germline gives CDR1 SGHRS, CDR2 YFSETQ. V shed 5 bases, J shed 4 bases, and the junction held 6 bases outside the gene matches. The CDR3 spans 15 residues. Here the CDR3 DNA reads TGCGCCAGCAGGAGAGGACTAGCGACCACCGGGGAGCTGTTTTTT. As protein: CASRRGLATTGELFF.

The J gene is TRBJ1-1, the V gene TRBV18; unclear D gene. The CDR3 runs 14 residues. Between the trimmed V and J ends, which lost 2 bases and 7 bases, there was a span of 14 bases. Germline loops: CDR1 KGHSH, CDR2 LQKENI. Here the CDR3 reads CASSPGPSTSEAFF. The CDR3 DNA sequence: TGTGCCAGCTCACCAGGGCCGAGCACTAGTGAAGCTTTCTTT.

The chain combines TRBV7-3 with TRBJ1-1; 8 bases match TRBD1. The CDR3 is 15 amino acids. J lost 1 base, V lost 5 bases, and 6 bases had no gene match. The germline V gene encodes CDR1 SGHTA and CDR2 FQGTGA. Written as DNA, the CDR3 is TGTGCCAGCAGCCCTTCCGGGACAGGGAACACTGAAGCTTTCTTT. This translates into CASSPSGTGNTEAFF.

This sequence joins TRBV7-2 and TRBJ2-1; the D gene is possibly TRBD2 (6 bases). The CDR3 sequence is 15 residues long. Germline CDR1 and CDR2: SGHTA and FQGNSA. The V end lost 2 bases, the J end lost 7 bases, and 15 bases lay between the germline ends. The CDR3 DNA reads TGTGCCAGCAGCTTATTTCCCCGAGGAGGGAATGAGCAGTTCTTC. Its protein product is CASSLFPRGGNEQFF.

The chain is built from TRBV6-1 and TRBJ2-7; D is perhaps TRBD2 (5 bases). The CDR3 extends over 13 amino acids. Germline V gene sequence: CDR1 MNHNS, CDR2 SASEGT. The V and J ends lost 8 bases and 4 bases respectively, with 15 bases between them. For the CDR3, the DNA is TGTGCCAGCGGGTACAGCGGAGTTTACGAGCAGTACTTC. This translates into CASGYSGVYEQYF.

This clone has more than one count but fewer than ten. The V gene is TRBV4-3, the J gene TRBJ1-3; D is possibly TRBD1 (6 bases). The CDR3 extends over 17 amino acids. Germline assignment: CDR1 LGHNA and CDR2 YSLEER. V lost 0 bases to trimming and J lost 7 bases, with 19 bases between them. In nucleotides, the CDR3 is TGCGCCAGCAGCCAAGATGCGAGGGCACCAGGGGTTAACACCATATATTTT. Amino acid sequence: CASSQDARAPGVNTIYF.

This chain connects TRBV5-4 to TRBJ2-1; D call uncertain. In germline, CDR1 is SGHNT, CDR2 YYREEE (reference sequence). Trimming stripped 4 bases from V and 7 bases from J, with 15 bases between. The CDR3 loop spans 14 amino acids. DNA of the CDR3: TGTGCCAGCAGCACTATCCTCAACTGGAATGAGCAGTTCTTC. Residues: CASSTILNWNEQFF.

The chain couples TRBV12-5 to TRBJ2-3; TRBD2 matches at 7 bases. This CDR3 spans 13 amino acids. CDR1 and CDR2 (germline): LGHNT, FRNRAP. V shed 8 bases, J shed 8 bases, and the junction held 10 bases outside the gene matches. DNA for the CDR3: TGTGCTAGTAGGTGGCGGGAGAAGGGTACGCAGTATTTT. It is translated as CASRWREKGTQYF.

The J gene is TRBJ2-7, the V gene TRBV2; TRBD2 matches at 7 bases. CDR1 is SNHLY and CDR2 is FYNNEI in the germline V gene. V was clipped by 5 bases and J by 7 bases; unmatched bases: 8. This CDR3 has 13 residues. Here the CDR3 reads CASSTSGGLEQYF. The CDR3 DNA follows: TGTGCCAGCAGTACCTCGGGGGGTCTGGAGCAGTACTTC.

The gene calls are TRBV18 and TRBJ1-2, with D uncertain. Germline V CDR1 and CDR2: KGHSH, LQKENI. The CDR3 is 14 residues long. V gave up 6 bases and J gave up 3 bases, with 14 bases separating them. In DNA form, the CDR3 reads TGTGCCAGCTCCGAAAGTGGTGGAGACTATGGCTACACCTTC. Amino acids: CASSESGGDYGYTF.

The J gene is TRBJ2-5, the V gene TRBV27; 8 bases line up with TRBD2. The junction had 13 bases not matched to a gene; V was cut back by 6 bases and J by 4 bases. The CDR3 is made up of 16 amino acids. Germline CDR1 MNHEY, CDR2 SMNVEV (reference sequence). The CDR3 loop is CASSGGWVAGIETQYF. CDR3 bases: TGTGCCAGCAGCGGGGGTTGGGTAGCGGGAATAGAGACCCAGTACTTC.

V usage is TRBV10-2 and J usage is TRBJ1-2, with TRBD1 identical over 12 bases. Trimming cost V 8 bases and J 3 bases; bases outside gene matches: 4. The CDR3 is made up of 14 amino acids. The V gene's germline CDR1 is WSHSY and CDR2 SAAADI. The CDR3 is CASAGQGAYYGYTF. The CDR3 DNA reads as TGCGCCAGCGCGGGACAGGGGGCATACTATGGCTACACCTTC.